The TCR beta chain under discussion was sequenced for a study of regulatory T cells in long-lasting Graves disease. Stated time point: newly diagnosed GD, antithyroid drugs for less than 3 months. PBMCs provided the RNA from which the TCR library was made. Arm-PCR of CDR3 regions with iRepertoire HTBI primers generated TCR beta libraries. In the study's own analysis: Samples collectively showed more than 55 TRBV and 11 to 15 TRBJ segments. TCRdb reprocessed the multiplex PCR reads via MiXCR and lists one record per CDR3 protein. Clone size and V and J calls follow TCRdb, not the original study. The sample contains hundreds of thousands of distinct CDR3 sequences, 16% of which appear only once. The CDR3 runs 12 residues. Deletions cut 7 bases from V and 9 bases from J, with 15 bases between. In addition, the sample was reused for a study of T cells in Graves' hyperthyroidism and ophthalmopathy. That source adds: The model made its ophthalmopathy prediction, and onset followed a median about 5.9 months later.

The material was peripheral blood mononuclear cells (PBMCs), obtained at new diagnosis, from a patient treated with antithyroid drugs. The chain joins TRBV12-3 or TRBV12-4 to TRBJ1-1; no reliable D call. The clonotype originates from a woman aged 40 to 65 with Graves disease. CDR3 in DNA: TGTGCCAGCACCCCTGAGAGGCTAAAAGCTTTCTTT. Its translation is CASTPERLKAFF.